The 14 T cell receptor beta chains in this list originate from one sample, sequenced in a study of blood T cell repertoires in COVID-19. Method: immunoSEQ multiplex PCR; TCRdb's copy keeps in-frame clones and lacks some. The sample contains 150,000 or so clones, around nine tenths of which appear only once. Sequenced input: peripheral blood. The receptors stem from a human donor in a cohort sampled during active COVID-19.

The J gene is TRBJ1-5, the V gene TRBV27; 8 nucleotides line up with TRBD1. The CDR3 sequence is 18 residues long. The junction had 19 bases not matched to a gene; V was cut back by 6 bases and J by 6 bases. CDR1 MNHEY and CDR2 SMNVEV come from the germline V gene (reference sequence). The CDR3 reads CASRSSWIRGPRAQPQHF. The CDR3 nucleotides are TGTGCCAGCAGGAGTTCCTGGATCAGGGGGCCGAGGGCTCAGCCCCAGCATTTT.

This clone was seen once. The chain has TRBV7-2 and TRBJ2-7, with TRBD2 matching 10 bases. Germline V gene lookup returns CDR1 SGHTA and CDR2 FQGNSA. J was trimmed by 0 bases and V by 4 bases; bases with no gene match: 3. The CDR3 length is 15 residues. The CDR3 loop reads CASSYSGGSSYEQYF. In DNA, the CDR3 is TGTGCCAGCAGCTATAGCGGGGGGTCCTCCTACGAGCAGTACTTC.

The chain combines TRBV27 with TRBJ1-5; TRBD1 aligns across 12 bases. The CDR3 covers 17 residues. CDR1 and CDR2 from the germline V gene are MNHEY and SMNVEV (reference sequence). The V gene end was trimmed by 3 bases and the J gene end by 4 bases; junction bases not matched to a gene: 7. Here the CDR3 DNA reads TGTGCCAGCAGTTTCGCCGGGACAGGGGGCCTTAATCAGCCCCAGCATTTT. The encoded protein is CASSFAGTGGLNQPQHF.

Written as DNA, the CDR3 is TGTGCCACCAGTGATTCTGACAGAAACTACACCTTC. This codes for CATSDSDRNYTF. The V gene is TRBV24-1, the J gene TRBJ1-2; D might be TRBD1 (5 bases). The ends were cut back, 2 bases at V and 10 bases at J, with 10 bases in the middle. The CDR3 runs to 12 residues. Germline CDR1 KGHDR, CDR2 SFDVKD.

V and J are TRBV18 and TRBJ2-1; a weak D match, TRBD1 (6 bases). The CDR3 has 17 amino acids. Trimming removed 3 bases at V and 6 bases at J, with 21 bases between. Germline CDR1 reads KGHSH; CDR2 reads LQKENI. CDR3 sequence (DNA): TGTGCCAGCTCACCCCCGCCTGGTCTCACAGGGATCAATGAGCAGTTCTTC. The encoded protein is CASSPPPGLTGINEQFF.

This CDR3 reads CASSSGLAGPYEQYF. The DNA of the CDR3 is TGTGCCAGCAGTTCGGGACTAGCGGGACCCTACGAGCAGTACTTC. This sequence joins TRBV28 and TRBJ2-7; 13 bases map to TRBD2. This CDR3 is built from 15 residues. Trimming cost V 4 bases and J 2 bases; bases outside gene matches: 2. Germline loops: CDR1 MDHEN, CDR2 SYDVKM.

This clone has only a few counts. The rearrangement joins TRBV30 to TRBJ2-1; perhaps TRBD2 as D (6 bases). Deletions cut 8 bases from V and 9 bases from J, with 14 bases between. This CDR3 comprises 11 residues. Germline V CDR1 and CDR2: GTSNPN, SVGIG (reference sequence). Here the CDR3 DNA reads TGTGCCCACGGGCGGGAATTTGAGCAGTTCTTC. It encodes CAHGREFEQFF. Full variable domain (rest looked up from reference TRBV30 and TRBJ2-1): SQTIHQWPATLVQPVGSPLSLECTVEGTSNPNLYWYRQAAGRGLQLLFYSVGIGQISSEVPQNLSASRPQDRQFILSSKKLLLSDSGFYLCAHGREFEQFFGPGTRLTVL.

J is TRBJ2-5 and V is TRBV4-1; 9 bases agree with TRBD2. V shed 4 bases and J 2 bases; nucleotides not matched to a gene: 5. From germline, CDR1 is MGHRA and CDR2 YSYEKL. This CDR3 is 15 amino acids long. CDR3 protein: CASSPSGALQETQYF. CDR3 in DNA: TGCGCCAGCAGCCCTAGCGGGGCCTTACAAGAGACCCAGTACTTC.

The gene calls are TRBV28 and TRBJ1-1, with 10 bases matching TRBD1. Germline trimming cut 8 bases from V and 5 bases from J; bases unmatched to any gene: 8. CDR1 and CDR2 from the germline V gene are MDHEN and SYDVKM. The CDR3 is 14 residues long. The CDR3 loop is CASSTRQGATEAFF. The CDR3 DNA reads as TGTGCCAGCTCGACTCGACAGGGGGCGACTGAAGCTTTCTTT.

This chain links TRBV7-3 with TRBJ2-2, with 8 nucleotides matching TRBD1. After removal of 5 bases from V and 6 bases from J, the junction contained 5 bases not matched to a gene. Germline-derived CDR1 and CDR2 are SGHTA and FQGTGA. This CDR3 has 14 residues. In nucleotides, the CDR3 is TGTGCCAGCAGCCCCCAGGGGGCCCCCGGGGAGCTGTTTTTT. This gives the protein CASSPQGAPGELFF.

In DNA, the CDR3 is TGTGCCAGCAGCTTAGAGACAGGGGGCTATGGCTACACCTTC. Its translation: CASSLETGGYGYTF. The chain links TRBV7-2 to TRBJ1-2, with 9 bases fitting TRBD1. Unmatched junction bases numbered 1, after V lost 1 base and J lost 4 bases. This CDR3 is 14 amino acids long. In germline, CDR1 is SGHTA, CDR2 FQGNSA.

The CDR3 reads CAWRDFLQETQYF. The CDR3 DNA follows: TGTGCCTGGAGAGACTTCCTCCAAGAGACCCAGTACTTC. J is TRBJ2-5 and V is TRBV30, with D unclear. From germline, CDR1 is GTSNPN and CDR2 SVGIG (reference sequence). Trimming removed 3 bases from V and 1 base from J, with 9 bases in between. CDR3 size: 13 residues.

This sequence joins TRBV29-1 and TRBJ2-7, with unresolved D. The CDR3 is 13 residues long. V was shortened by 6 bases and J by 3 bases, with 15 bases between the two germline ends. Germline V gene data show CDR1 as SQVTM and CDR2 as ANQGSEA. The CDR3 sequence: CSVSLGPYYEQYF. CDR3 in DNA: TGCAGCGTCTCCCTGGGCCCATACTACGAGCAGTACTTC.

The chain joins TRBV30 to TRBJ1-6; D is possibly TRBD1 (6 bases). Trimming took off 3 bases at V and 7 bases at J, with 16 bases between the two ends. Per the germline V gene, CDR1 is GTSNPN and CDR2 is SVGIG (reference sequence). This CDR3 has 15 residues. The CDR3 DNA reads TGTGCCTGGAGGGCGGCAGGGCAGGGGAATTCACCCCTCCACTTT. Translation gives CAWRAAGQGNSPLHF.